The present entry profiles one TCR beta chain with its context. The target of this receptor is not known. No quality values exist for individual bases; no much larger clone is one base distant. This entry belongs to a study of T cell responses to AZD1222 COVID-19 vaccine (dated by TCRdb to the early 2020s). Context from the whole study: AZD1222 recipients whose second dose came at about 4 weeks and those whose second dose came at about 12 weeks were combined into one group, since spike-specific TCR depth and breadth did not differ between the two schedules. TCR sequencing covered some 240 trial participants: about 210 given two doses of AZD1222 and around 26 given two doses of MenACWY control vaccine. Trial participants were enrolled by age into subgroups of 18-55, 56-69 and 70-plus years, and around 150, 29 and 61 TCR-sequenced participants, respectively, were included in these subgroups. The paper's findings and limits, for the study overall: Participants were mostly white British and included more females than males, and it was suggested by the authors that clonal diversity may have been underestimated. In the small 56-69-year group, the increase in depth fell short of significance, most likely because of low power. Because no day 14 peak-response samples were available, repertoires were characterized only after the peak T cell response. Nearly half of unique spike-specific TCRs reportedly recognized epitopes outside regions mutated in the B.1.351 and B.1.1.7 variants. Vaccine-associated CD4 TCRs spanned the whole spike protein, with dominant responses in regions 160-218 and 743-854. Conclusions about previously exposed vaccinees are limited because only a handful of AZD1222 recipients were SARS-CoV-2 seropositive at baseline. After two AZD1222 doses, both the breadth and the depth of spike-specific TCRs were significantly higher than at day 0 and than in MenACWY recipients.

The CDR3 regions of human TCRbeta chains were analyzed by immunosequencing. The authors' analysis ran thus. TCRs in the repertoires were compared against a reference library of SARS-CoV-2-specific TCRs that had been generated with the MIRA antigen-specificity platform. Breadth was defined as the fraction of unique TCRs that were SARS-CoV-2-associated, and depth was defined as the fraction of total T cells that were SARS-CoV-2-associated. Each spike-specific TCR was assigned to its reactive spike region and to a CD4 or CD8 class using the MIRA data. Log10-transformed breadth and depth values were compared by one-way ANOVA with Sidak's multiple comparisons tests. What TCRdb holds here is the immuneACCESS table cut down to in-frame rearrangements. Part of the clones is not present; checked against another copy, under half of the missing clones reflect an unresolved V gene, and the others are unexplained. The V and J calls and the clone size are those of that table, but D and trimming were determined from the DNA. In all, the sample holds some 130,000 clones, and just over 85% of those were seen once. The top ten constitute 20% to 25% of the sample.

The meaning of the sample's time point label: baseline before first vaccination. Samples from vaccinated people were obtained from the UK trials COV001 and COV002, which included a single-blind randomized controlled phase 2/3 trial of AZD1222 (ChAdOx1 nCoV-19) in healthy adults. For TCRbeta chain sequencing, PBMC samples were collected from trial participants at day 0 and at day 28 after the second dose. The CDR3 measures 14 amino acids from cysteine to phenylalanine. Only CDR3 DNA is held: 42 bases, read in frame from base 1. The germline ends are 8 bases apart after V is trimmed by 4 bases and J by 1 base. The germline V gene (reference sequence) supplies CDR1 LGHDT and CDR2 YNNKEL.

The sequence was collected from an adult in good health. The sequences come from peripheral blood, collected on day 0 of AZD1222 vaccination. The rearrangement combines TRBV3-1 (or the pseudogene TRBV3-2) with TRBJ2-1; the D gene assignment is ambiguous. The CDR3: CASSPEGSYNEQFF. In nucleotide form, the sequence is TGTGCCAGCAGCCCCGAAGGATCCTACAATGAGCAGTTCTTC.